The present entry profiles one T cell receptor beta chain with its context. Its antigen is as yet unknown. The data were taken from a study of cytomegalovirus exposure and HLA in healthy donors. Turning to the study itself: Drawn from HLA-typed donors, around 85 million unique TCRs were held in an early data release. Whole-study findings and limits: Most TCR beta V segments were productive about 87% or about 30% of the time in an earlier analysis. Some V segments (TRBV6-2 and TRBV6-3 among them) were excluded as indistinguishable.

The CDR3 totals 15 residues. Trimming removed 4 bases from V and 2 bases from J; junction bases left unmatched: 7. CDR1 ENHRY and CDR2 SYGVKD come from the germline V gene. PCR involved 60 Vbeta and 13 Jbeta primers. The method was immunoSEQ multiplex PCR; TCRdb's version includes in-frame clones alone and lacks a portion of them. The repertoire has nearly 200,000 clones, 80% to 90% of them found once; the top ten carry 1% to 1.5%. This receptor was taken from a man aged 30-40 years in good health and CMV-seronegative. The rearrangement links TRBV10-3 to TRBJ1-2; 7 bases align to TRBD1. Sequenced: PBMCs. The CDR3 protein is CAISATTGTNYGYTF. The CDR3 DNA follows: TGTGCCATCAGTGCCACGACAGGGACGAACTATGGCTACACCTTC.